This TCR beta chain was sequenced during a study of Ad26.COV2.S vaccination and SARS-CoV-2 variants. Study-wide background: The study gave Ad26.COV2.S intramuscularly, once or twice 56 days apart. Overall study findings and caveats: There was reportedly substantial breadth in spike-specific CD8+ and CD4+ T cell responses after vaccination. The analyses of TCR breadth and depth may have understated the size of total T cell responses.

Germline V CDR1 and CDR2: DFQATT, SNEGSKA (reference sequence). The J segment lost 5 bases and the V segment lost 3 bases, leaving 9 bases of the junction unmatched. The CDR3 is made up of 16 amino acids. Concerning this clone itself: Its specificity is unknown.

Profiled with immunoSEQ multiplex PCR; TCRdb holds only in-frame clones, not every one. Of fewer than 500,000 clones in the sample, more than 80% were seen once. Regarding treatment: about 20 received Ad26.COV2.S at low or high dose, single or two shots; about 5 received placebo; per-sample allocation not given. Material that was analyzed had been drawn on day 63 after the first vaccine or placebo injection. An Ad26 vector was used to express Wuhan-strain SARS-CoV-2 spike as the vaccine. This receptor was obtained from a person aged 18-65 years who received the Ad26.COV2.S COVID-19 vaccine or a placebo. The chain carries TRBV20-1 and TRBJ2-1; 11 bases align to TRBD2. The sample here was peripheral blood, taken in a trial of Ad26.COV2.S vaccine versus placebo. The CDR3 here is CSASALAGGRHNEQFF. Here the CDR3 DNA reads TGCAGTGCTAGTGCTTTAGCGGGAGGGCGGCACAATGAGCAGTTCTTC.